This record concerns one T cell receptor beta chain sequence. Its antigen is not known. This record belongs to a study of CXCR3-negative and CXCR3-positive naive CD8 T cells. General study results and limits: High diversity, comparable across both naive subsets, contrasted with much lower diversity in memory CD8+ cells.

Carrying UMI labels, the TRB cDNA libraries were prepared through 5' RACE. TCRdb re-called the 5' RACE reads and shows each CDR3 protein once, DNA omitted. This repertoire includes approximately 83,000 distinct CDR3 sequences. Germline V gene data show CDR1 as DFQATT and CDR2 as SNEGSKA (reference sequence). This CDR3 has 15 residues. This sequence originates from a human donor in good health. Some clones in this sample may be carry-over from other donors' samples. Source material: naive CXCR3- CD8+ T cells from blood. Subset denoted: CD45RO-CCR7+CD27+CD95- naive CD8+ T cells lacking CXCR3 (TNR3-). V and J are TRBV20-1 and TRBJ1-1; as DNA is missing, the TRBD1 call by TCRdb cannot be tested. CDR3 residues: CSATGGGIMNTEAFF.